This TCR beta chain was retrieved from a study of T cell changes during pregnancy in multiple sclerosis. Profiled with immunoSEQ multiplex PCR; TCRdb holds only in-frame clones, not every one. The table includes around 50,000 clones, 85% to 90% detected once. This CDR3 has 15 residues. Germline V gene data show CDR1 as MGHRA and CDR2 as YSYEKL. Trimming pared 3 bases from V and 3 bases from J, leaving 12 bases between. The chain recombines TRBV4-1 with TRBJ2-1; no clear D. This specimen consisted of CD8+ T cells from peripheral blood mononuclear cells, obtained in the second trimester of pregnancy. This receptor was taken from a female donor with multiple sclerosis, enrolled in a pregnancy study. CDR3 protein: CASSQTNDNYNEQFF. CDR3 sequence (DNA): TGCGCCAGCAGCCAGACCAATGACAACTACAATGAGCAGTTCTTC.